This T cell receptor beta chain was sequenced in a study of cytomegalovirus exposure and HLA in healthy donors. Study in general: Inside one of the first data releases sat some 85 million unique TCRs taken from HLA-typed donors.

A multiplex PCR was run with 60 Vbeta primers and 13 Jbeta primers. Method: immunoSEQ multiplex PCR; TCRdb's copy keeps in-frame clones and lacks some. The sample holds 130,000 or so clones, around 70% seen once. This CDR3 contains 13 residues. V dropped 4 bases and J dropped 5 bases, with 12 bases sitting between them. CDR1 and CDR2 from the germline V gene are KGHSH and LQKENI. The chain uses TRBV18 and TRBJ2-7, with D maybe TRBD1 (5 bases). The TCR comes from a man between 35 and 55 years old in good health and CMV-seropositive. The sample was PBMCs. The CDR3: CASSRKQVDEQYF. The CDR3 DNA reads TGTGCCAGCTCACGAAAACAGGTCGACGAGCAGTACTTC.